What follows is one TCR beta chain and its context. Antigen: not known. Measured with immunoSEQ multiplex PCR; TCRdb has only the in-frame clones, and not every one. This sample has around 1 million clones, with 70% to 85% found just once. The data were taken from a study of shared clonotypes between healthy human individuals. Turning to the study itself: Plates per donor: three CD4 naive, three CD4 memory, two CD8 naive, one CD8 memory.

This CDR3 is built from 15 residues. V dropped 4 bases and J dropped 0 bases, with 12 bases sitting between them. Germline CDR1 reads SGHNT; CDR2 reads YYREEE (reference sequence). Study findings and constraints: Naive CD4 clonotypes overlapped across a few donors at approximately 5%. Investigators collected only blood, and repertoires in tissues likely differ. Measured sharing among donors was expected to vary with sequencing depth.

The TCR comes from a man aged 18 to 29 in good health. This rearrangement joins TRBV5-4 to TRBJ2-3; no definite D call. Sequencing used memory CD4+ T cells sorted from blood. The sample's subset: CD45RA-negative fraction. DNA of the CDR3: TGTGCCAGCAGCCAAAGCCGGACGAGCACAGATACGCAGTATTTT. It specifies CASSQSRTSTDTQYF. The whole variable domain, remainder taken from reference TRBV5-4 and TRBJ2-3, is ETGVTQSPTHLIKTRGQQVTLRCSSQSGHNTVSWYQQALGQGPQFIFQYYREEENGRGNFPPRFSGLQFPNYSSELNVNALELDDSALYLCASSQSRTSTDTQYFGPGTRLTVL.